This paragraph reports one T cell receptor beta chain. The CDR3 end is not reached by the read, which stops 3 residues before it; the germline J gene fills it in. This entry is derived from a study of T cells in women clearing cervical HPV infection. As for the study in general: Controls were women whose single incident HPV16 infection cleared within 12 months without precancer or cancer. Case blood was drawn when the lesion was first found; control blood after infection became undetectable.

Sequenced by immunoSEQ multiplex PCR; TCRdb stores in-frame clones only, minus some. Its table records approximately 30,000 clones. CDR1 is DFQATT and CDR2 is SNEGSKA in the germline V gene (reference sequence). This CDR3 spans 15 amino acids. Trimming took 6 bases from V and 6 from J, leaving 21 bases between them. The sequence came from a woman aged 18 to 75 with a cervical HPV16 infection that either progressed to CIN3+ or cleared (not recorded which). The chain is built from TRBV20-1 and TRBJ2-1; D is possibly TRBD2 (6 bases). The sequencing sample was made of blood buffy coat. The CDR3 bases that were read are TGCAGTGCCCCACGGACTAACTCTAGGGCCAATGAG. Its protein is CSAPRTNSRANE. In full, the CDR3 is CSAPRTNSRANEQFF.